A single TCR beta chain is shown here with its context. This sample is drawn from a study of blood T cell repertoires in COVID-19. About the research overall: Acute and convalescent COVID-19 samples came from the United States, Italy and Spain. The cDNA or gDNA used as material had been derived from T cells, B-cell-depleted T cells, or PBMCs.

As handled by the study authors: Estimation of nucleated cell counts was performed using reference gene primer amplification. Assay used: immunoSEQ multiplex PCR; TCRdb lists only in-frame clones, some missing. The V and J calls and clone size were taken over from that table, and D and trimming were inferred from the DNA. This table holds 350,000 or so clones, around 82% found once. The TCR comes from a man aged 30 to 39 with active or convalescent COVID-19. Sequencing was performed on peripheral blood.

In DNA form, the CDR3 reads TGCGCCAGCAGCTTGGGGAGCAAAACCGGGGAGCTGTTTTTT. Its translation: CASSLGSKTGELFF. The V and J genes are TRBV5-1 and TRBJ2-2; D is unclear. V lost 0 bases and J lost 5, with 8 bases in between. The CDR3 consists of 14 residues. Germline assignment: CDR1 SGHRS and CDR2 YFSETQ.